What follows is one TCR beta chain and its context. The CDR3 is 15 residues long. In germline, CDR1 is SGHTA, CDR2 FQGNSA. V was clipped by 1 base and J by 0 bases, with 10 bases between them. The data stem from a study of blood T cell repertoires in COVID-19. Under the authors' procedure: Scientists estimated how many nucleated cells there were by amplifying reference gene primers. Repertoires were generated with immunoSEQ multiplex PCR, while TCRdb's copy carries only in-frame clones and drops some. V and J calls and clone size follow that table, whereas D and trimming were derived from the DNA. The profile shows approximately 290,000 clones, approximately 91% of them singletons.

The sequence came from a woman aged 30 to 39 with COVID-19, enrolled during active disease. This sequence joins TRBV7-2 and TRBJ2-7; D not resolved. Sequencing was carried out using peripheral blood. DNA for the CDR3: TGTGCCAGCAGCTTAGACCGAAGCGCCTCCTACGAGCAGTACTTC. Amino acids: CASSLDRSASYEQYF.